Included here is one T cell receptor beta chain sequence, with context. Antigen unknown. The record originates from a study of T cell repertoires in cytomegalovirus infection. Study details: Well-studied HLA-B-restricted CMV epitopes were used in the study alongside recently identified HLA-C-restricted ones. Indications came from public TCR beta signatures; they pointed to CMV infection and to a matching HLA type. Study-wide results and caveats: Cumulative frequency of public TCR beta families picked out carriers of CMV plus the relevant HLA. Clonotypes of TCR beta that were HLA-C-restricted and CMV-specific dominated the ex vivo response.

TCRdb re-called the reads through MiXCR, storing one row per CDR3 protein. This table holds 100,000 or so distinct CDR3 sequences, 35% to 50% found once. V dropped 5 bases and J dropped 3; count of bases not matched to a gene: 8. Germline V CDR1 and CDR2: MNHNY, SVGAGI (reference sequence). This CDR3 is built from 15 residues. This TCR was sampled from a human donor in good health (CMV status not recorded). Some clones in this sample may be carry-over from other donors' samples. The V call is TRBV6-6, the J call TRBJ2-7; 9 bases agree with TRBD1. The sample consisted of CD8+ T cells from cultured PBMCs, taken from culture after CMV antigen stimulation. The CDR3 nucleotides are TGTGCCAGCAGTCCGCGGGGGACAGGGAACTACGAGCAGTACTTC. Residues: CASSPRGTGNYEQYF.